The 9 T cell receptor beta chains reported below all come from one sample, sequenced in a study of blood T cells in healthy people across ages. Primed by a sample-barcoded 5' primer and a J-beta primer mix, a second PCR proceeded for about 6 to 11 cycles. From the 5' RACE reads, TCRdb called clonotypes with MiXCR, one entry per CDR3 protein. The table records roughly 2 million distinct CDR3 sequences, roughly 49% of them present only once. Material for sequencing was blood. The origin of the receptors is a woman aged 40 to 50 in good health.

The CDR3 protein is CASSLALSGGGNEQFF. CDR3 bases: TGTGCCAGCAGCTTAGCGCTTAGCGGGGGAGGCAATGAGCAGTTCTTC. This chain uses TRBV7-2 with TRBJ2-1; 9 bases are shared with TRBD2. Trimming at V came to 0 bases and at J to 6 bases, leaving 6 bases not matched to a gene. The CDR3 runs to 16 residues. Germline CDR1 is SGHTA and CDR2 is FQGNSA.

This clonotype was detected only a few times. This chain uses TRBV20-1 with TRBJ2-3; D possibly corresponds to TRBD2 (7 bases). V lost 6 bases, J lost 3 bases, and 19 bases lay in between. CDR1 and CDR2 (germline): DFQATT, SNEGSKA (reference sequence). The CDR3 totals 15 residues. The CDR3 DNA reads TGCAGTGCCGTCGGCTCCGGGGGGCCGACAGATACGCAGTATTTT. Its translation: CSAVGSGGPTDTQYF.

The chain carries TRBV7-2 and TRBJ2-3; tentatively, D is TRBD2 (6 bases). From germline, CDR1 is SGHTA and CDR2 FQGNSA. Trimming removed 5 bases at V and 1 base at J, with 13 bases between. The CDR3 consists of 15 residues. CDR3 bases: TGTGCCAGCAGCACTAGCCGAACTGGCACAGATACGCAGTATTTT. It translates to CASSTSRTGTDTQYF. The full variable domain, in which reference TRBV7-2 and TRBJ2-3 provide the parts outside the CDR3, is GAGVSQSPSNKVTEKGKDVELRCDPISGHTALYWYRQSLGQGLEFLIYFQGNSAPDKSGLPSDRFSAERTGGSVSTLTIQRTQQEDSAVYLCASSTSRTGTDTQYFGPGTRLTVL.

The chain couples TRBV7-2 to TRBJ2-7, with a weak D call TRBD2 (5 bases). CDR3 length equals 15 residues. The germline V gene encodes CDR1 SGHTA and CDR2 FQGNSA. V shed 4 bases and J shed 0 bases, with 13 bases lying between them. The CDR3 DNA is TGTGCCAGCAGCTCCGGAGGCCTCAGCTCCTACGAGCAGTACTTC. It yields the protein CASSSGGLSSYEQYF.

This sequence joins TRBV5-1 and TRBJ2-5, with D uncertain. V was trimmed by 0 bases and J by 4 bases, leaving 13 bases between them. The length of the CDR3 is 15 residues. In germline, CDR1 is SGHRS, CDR2 YFSETQ. The CDR3 loop reads CASSLGDTSTETQYF. The CDR3 DNA reads as TGCGCCAGCAGCTTGGGTGATACCAGCACAGAGACCCAGTACTTC.

The chain uses TRBV12-3 or TRBV12-4 and TRBJ2-1; 12 nucleotides agree with TRBD2. The V gene end was trimmed by 5 bases and the J gene end by 5 bases; junction bases not matched to a gene: 1. The CDR3 spans 14 residues. The CDR3 protein is CASSRTSGDNEQFF. Written as DNA, the CDR3 is TGTGCCAGCAGTCGGACTAGCGGGGACAATGAGCAGTTCTTC.

Concerning this clonotype itself: One end of the junction varies from germline; a read error may be responsible. The chain couples TRBV4-3 to TRBJ2-1; D possibly corresponds to TRBD1 (6 bases). The CDR3 totals 14 residues. Germline CDR1 reads LGHNA; CDR2 reads YSLEER. CDR3 residues: CASSQVGRGNKQFF. CDR3 DNA: TGCGCCAGCAGCCAAGTGGGCAGGGGCAATAAGCAGTTCTTC.

This clonotype came up a few times. The chain carries TRBV24-1 and TRBJ2-3; TRBD2 agrees at 16 bases. The CDR3 consists of 19 residues. After removal of 4 bases from V and 2 bases from J, the junction contained 8 bases not matched to a gene. Germline assignment: CDR1 KGHDR and CDR2 SFDVKD. The chain's CDR3 is CATSDPGTSGGAYTDTQYF. CDR3 in DNA: TGTGCCACCAGTGACCCTGGGACTAGCGGGGGGGCCTACACAGATACGCAGTATTTT.

This clonotype was found once. The rearrangement uses TRBV29-1 and TRBJ2-7; 7 nucleotides match TRBD1. There are 15 residues in the CDR3. J gave up 2 bases and V 5 bases, and 12 bases lay outside the gene matches. Germline values: CDR1 SQVTM, CDR2 ANQGSEA. The CDR3 region is CSVTKWTGGAYEQYF. In nucleotides, the CDR3 is TGCAGCGTTACTAAATGGACAGGTGGGGCCTACGAGCAGTACTTC.